Reported below is one T cell receptor (beta chain). Authors' methods: Reference gene primer amplification gave estimated nucleated cell counts. The method was immunoSEQ multiplex PCR; TCRdb's version includes in-frame clones alone and lacks a portion of them. That table supplies the V and J calls and clone size; D and trimming were determined from the DNA. The sample consists of around 100,000 clones, 92% of them appearing once. The entry originates in a study of blood T cell repertoires in COVID-19. Study-wide background: The United States, Italy and Spain supplied acute and convalescent COVID-19 samples.

The V gene's germline CDR1 is KGHSH and CDR2 LQKENI. The CDR3 runs 14 residues. Trimming shortened V by 6 bases and J by 6 bases, and 15 bases separated the two germline ends. This chain uses TRBV18 with TRBJ1-5, with a tentative D call TRBD1 (6 bases). The clonotype comes from a man between 50 and 59 years old with active COVID-19. Sequencing was carried out using peripheral blood. Here the CDR3 reads CASSLQGIRQPQHF. CDR3 nucleotide sequence: TGTGCCAGCTCTCTACAGGGTATTCGTCAGCCCCAGCATTTT.